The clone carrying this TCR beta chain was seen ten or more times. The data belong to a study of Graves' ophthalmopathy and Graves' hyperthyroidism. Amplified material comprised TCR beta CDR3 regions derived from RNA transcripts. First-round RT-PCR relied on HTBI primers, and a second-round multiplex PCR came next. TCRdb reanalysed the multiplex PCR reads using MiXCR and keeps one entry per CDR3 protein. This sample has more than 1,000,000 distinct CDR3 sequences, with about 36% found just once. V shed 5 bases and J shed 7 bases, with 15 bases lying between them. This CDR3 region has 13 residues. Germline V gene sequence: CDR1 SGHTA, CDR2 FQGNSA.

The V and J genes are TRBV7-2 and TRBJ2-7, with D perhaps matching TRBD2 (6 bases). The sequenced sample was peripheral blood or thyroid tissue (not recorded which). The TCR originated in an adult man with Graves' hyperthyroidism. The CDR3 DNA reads TGTGCCAGCAGCGGAAGCAGGGCGGGGGAGCAGTACTTC. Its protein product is CASSGSRAGEQYF. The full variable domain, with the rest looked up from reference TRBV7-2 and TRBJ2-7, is GAGVSQSPSNKVTEKGKDVELRCDPISGHTALYWYRQSLGQGLEFLIYFQGNSAPDKSGLPSDRFSAERTGGSVSTLTIQRTQQEDSAVYLCASSGSRAGEQYFGPGTRLTVT.